Following are 32 T cell receptor beta chains from one sample sequenced in a study of T cell responses to AZD1222 COVID-19 vaccine. Data came from immunoSEQ multiplex PCR; TCRdb stores just in-frame clones and leaves some out. The sample holds roughly 91,000 clones, around 90% seen once. The material was peripheral blood, obtained on day 0 of AZD1222 vaccination. The receptors were gathered from an adult in good health.

This clone was detected once. The V and J genes are TRBV5-1 and TRBJ1-1, with TRBD1 as a possible D gene (5 bases). The V gene's germline CDR1 is SGHRS and CDR2 YFSETQ. The CDR3 has 16 amino acids. V lost 4 bases and J 0 bases, leaving 16 bases between the germline ends. CDR3 coding DNA: TGCGCCAGCAGCGGAGAAGGGGCGTGGGTGAACACTGAAGCTTTCTTT. Translating it yields CASSGEGAWVNTEAFF.

This sequence joins TRBV27 and TRBJ2-2; 8 positions match TRBD1. Germline values: CDR1 MNHEY, CDR2 SMNVEV (reference sequence). Losses at the gene ends were 3 bases for V and 5 bases for J; bases not matched to a gene: 2. The CDR3 loop spans 14 amino acids. The CDR3 nucleotides are TGTGCCAGCAGTTTCACAGGGGGGACCGGGGAGCTGTTTTTT. It encodes CASSFTGGTGELFF.

This chain links TRBV19 with TRBJ2-7, with D tentatively TRBD2 (5 bases). The germline V gene encodes CDR1 LNHDA and CDR2 SQIVND (reference sequence). This CDR3 comprises 12 residues. V was cut by 10 bases and J by 0 bases, with 10 bases left in between. CDR3 loop: CATQGSSYEQYF. CDR3 in DNA: TGTGCCACTCAAGGGAGCTCCTACGAGCAGTACTTC.

The rearrangement links TRBV19 to TRBJ1-5; 10 nucleotides line up with TRBD1. The junction had 8 bases not matched to a gene; V was cut back by 3 bases and J by 6 bases. This CDR3 has 16 amino acids. Germline V gene sequence: CDR1 LNHDA, CDR2 SQIVND (reference sequence). DNA for the CDR3: TGTGCCAGTAGTATTAGTCGGGACAGGGGTGTTCAGCCCCAGCATTTT. Translating gives CASSISRDRGVQPQHF.

In regard to this clone: At one of its ends the junction is not consistent with the germline gene, which may arise from a read error. The V gene is TRBV5-1, the J gene TRBJ2-1, with 15 positions matching TRBD2. The CDR3 is 16 amino acids. CDR1 SGHRS and CDR2 YFSETQ come from the germline V gene. Written as DNA, the CDR3 is TGTGCCAGCAGCTGGGGACTAGCGGGAGGATACAATGAGCAGTTCTTC. It specifies CASSWGLAGGYNEQFF.

The genes are TRBV10-3 and TRBJ1-2; tentative D call: TRBD1 (6 bases). The ends were cut back, 0 bases at V and 8 bases at J, with 13 bases in the middle. The CDR3 totals 14 residues. Germline CDR1 reads ENHRY; CDR2 reads SYGVKD. Here the CDR3 reads CAISESGHNGGYTF. The DNA for the CDR3 is TGTGCCATCAGTGAGTCGGGACACAACGGCGGCTACACCTTC.

This clone is a singleton in its sample. The chain combines TRBV2 with TRBJ1-1; no firm D call. There are 10 residues in the CDR3. V was clipped by 7 bases and J by 6 bases, with 6 bases between them. Germline CDR1 is SNHLY and CDR2 is FYNNEI. The CDR3: CASISPEAFF. CDR3 nucleotides: TGTGCCAGCATATCTCCTGAAGCTTTCTTT.

This clone was found once. The rearrangement joins TRBV21-1 to TRBJ1-5. TRBV21-1 is a known pseudogene. The CDR3 loop spans 17 amino acids. The CDR3 here is CASSPFVRRGANQPQHF. As DNA, the CDR3 is TGTGCCAGCAGCCCCTTCGTTCGTAGGGGAGCCAATCAGCCCCAGCATTTT.

The chain is built from TRBV7-2 and TRBJ1-4; D is ambiguous. Germline-derived CDR1 and CDR2 are SGHTA and FQGNSA. The CDR3 length is 15 residues. The ends were cut back, 3 bases at V and 3 bases at J, with 11 bases in the middle. The CDR3 bases are TGTGCCAGCAGCTTTAGAGGGATTTCTAATGAAAAACTGTTTTTT. Translated, it gives CASSFRGISNEKLFF.

The chain combines TRBV24-1 with TRBJ1-5; tentative D call: TRBD1 (6 bases). The CDR3 totals 13 residues. The V end lost 3 bases, the J end lost 4 bases, and 6 bases lay between the germline ends. The germline CDR1 and CDR2 sequences are KGHDR and SFDVKD. The CDR3, as DNA: TGTGCCACCAGTGATACAGGGAATCAGCCCCAGCATTTT. It yields the protein CATSDTGNQPQHF.

The rearrangement joins TRBV30 to TRBJ1-6; 7 bases are a match to TRBD1. The junction had 9 bases not matched to a gene; V was cut back by 0 bases and J by 10 bases. The CDR3 extends over 15 amino acids. Germline CDR1 GTSNPN, CDR2 SVGIG (reference sequence). This CDR3 is CAWSVRGRGESPLHF. The DNA for the CDR3 is TGTGCCTGGAGTGTACGGGGCAGGGGGGAGTCACCCCTCCACTTT.

V is TRBV13 and J is TRBJ2-3; TRBD1 matches at 9 bases. Trimming removed 7 bases from V and 1 base from J; junction bases left unmatched: 9. Germline CDR1 reads PRHDT; CDR2 reads FYEKMQ (reference sequence). CDR3 length: 16 amino acids. The CDR3: CASTLARDRGTDTQYF. CDR3 nucleotide sequence: TGTGCCAGCACCCTGGCCCGGGACAGGGGCACAGATACGCAGTATTTT.

This chain uses TRBV19 with TRBJ1-2; 9 positions agree with TRBD1. The length of the CDR3 is 14 residues. Germline V gene data show CDR1 as LNHDA and CDR2 as SQIVND (reference sequence). The V segment lost 3 bases and the J segment 6 bases; nucleotides outside the gene matches: 5. CDR3 sequence: CASSIPRTGDGYTF. The CDR3 bases are TGTGCCAGTAGTATCCCCCGGACAGGGGATGGCTACACCTTC.

The rearrangement links TRBV6-2 or TRBV6-3 to TRBJ2-5, with unresolved D. The CDR3 has 14 residues. Germline lookup yields CDR1 MNHEY and CDR2 SVGEGT. V was cut by 5 bases and J by 4 bases, with 14 bases left in between. The chain's CDR3 is CASSVAAAPETQYF. CDR3 bases: TGTGCCAGCAGTGTGGCGGCCGCCCCAGAGACCCAGTACTTC.

V gene TRBV11-3 combines with J gene TRBJ1-1; D gene unclear. The CDR3 extends over 16 amino acids. Trimming left V 0 bases short and J 8 bases short, with 19 bases between. Germline values: CDR1 SGHNT, CDR2 YENEEA. The CDR3, as DNA: TGTGCCAGCAGCTTAGATAGAAGCAATCGGGCGCTGGAAGCTTTCTTT. Translation gives CASSLDRSNRALEAFF.

V and J are TRBV19 and TRBJ1-2, with TRBD1 identical over 7 bases. The V gene's germline CDR1 is LNHDA and CDR2 SQIVND (reference sequence). The CDR3 runs 13 residues. The V segment lost 10 bases and the J segment 8 bases; nucleotides outside the gene matches: 13. This CDR3 reads CATRPKGAGGYTF. DNA for the CDR3: TGTGCCACCCGCCCTAAGGGGGCCGGGGGCTACACCTTC.

As regards this clone: One end of the junction fails to match germline, which may point to a read error. The chain joins TRBV5-1 to TRBJ1-6, with D unclear. CDR3 size: 14 residues. Germline V gene sequence: CDR1 SGHRS, CDR2 YFSETQ. This CDR3 is CASYAGDLYSPLHF. CDR3 bases: TGTGCCAGCTACGCCGGAGACCTTTATTCACCCCTCCACTTT. Full variable domain (outside the CDR3, taken from reference TRBV5-1 and TRBJ1-6): KAGVTQTPRYLIKTRGQQVTLSCSPISGHRSVSWYQQTPGQGLQFLFEYFSETQRNKGNFPGRFSGRQFSNSRSEMNVSTLELGDSALYLCASYAGDLYSPLHFGNGTRLTVT.

This chain joins TRBV25-1 and TRBJ2-5; 7 bases map to TRBD2. CDR1 and CDR2 from the germline V gene are MGHDK and SYGVNS. The CDR3 has 14 amino acids. V was pared by 3 bases and J by 2 bases, with 3 bases of the junction left unmatched. For the CDR3, the DNA is TGTGCCAGCAGTGAGGGAGCGGGGCAAGAGACCCAGTACTTC. This translates into CASSEGAGQETQYF. Variable domain in full (rest from reference TRBV25-1 and TRBJ2-5): EADIYQTPRYLVIGTGKKITLECSQTMGHDKMYWYQQDPGMELHLIHYSYGVNSTEKGDLSSESTVSRIRTEHFPLTLESARPSHTSQYLCASSEGAGQETQYFGPGTRLLVL.

The rearrangement joins TRBV6-6 to TRBJ1-4; D is unresolved. Germline lookup yields CDR1 MNHNY and CDR2 SVGAGI (reference sequence). Trimming cost V 8 bases and J 0 bases, with 10 bases left between them. This CDR3 comprises 14 residues. CDR3 sequence reads: CASLHTATNEKLFF. In DNA, the CDR3 is TGTGCCAGCCTGCACACGGCAACTAATGAAAAACTGTTTTTT.

The V call is TRBV27, the J call TRBJ2-2, with D hard to call. Germline CDR1 MNHEY, CDR2 SMNVEV (reference sequence). Trimming cost V 0 bases and J 4 bases, with 6 bases left between them. The length of the CDR3 is 14 residues. The CDR3 nucleotides are TGTGCCAGCAGTTTATCGTCGGTCACCGGGGAGCTGTTTTTT. This sequence encodes CASSLSSVTGELFF.

The genes are TRBV10-3 and TRBJ2-1; TRBD2 aligns across 8 bases. Unmatched junction bases numbered 6, after V lost 6 bases and J lost 5 bases. Germline V lookup: CDR1 ENHRY, CDR2 SYGVKD. This CDR3 spans 14 amino acids. CDR3 in amino acids: CAIRVAGTNNEQFF. The CDR3, as DNA: TGTGCCATCAGGGTAGCGGGGACCAACAATGAGCAGTTCTTC.

DNA for the CDR3: TGTGCCAGCAGTGTGCGGGGTACGGGGGGCGCCTACAATGAGCAGTTCTTC. As protein: CASSVRGTGGAYNEQFF. The chain is built from TRBV27 and TRBJ2-1; D is possibly TRBD2 (7 bases). Germline assignment: CDR1 MNHEY and CDR2 SMNVEV (reference sequence). CDR3 length: 17 residues. The V end lost 5 bases, the J end lost 2 bases, and 19 bases lay between the germline ends.

Points on this clone: Germline is not matched at one junction end, which may reflect a read error. The gene calls are TRBV5-1 and TRBJ1-5; D perhaps matches TRBD1 (5 bases). CDR3 length: 14 residues. Germline CDR1 and CDR2: SGHRS and YFSETQ. The chain's CDR3 is CASSLQGLGQPQHF. CDR3 DNA: TGTGCCAGCAGCTTGCAGGGACTGGGGCAGCCCCAGCATTTT.

Only one count was recorded for this clone. This chain joins TRBV15 and TRBJ2-5; possible D gene TRBD1, 6 bases. The V and J ends lost 5 bases and 3 bases respectively, with 16 bases between them. This CDR3 comprises 15 residues. Germline V gene lookup returns CDR1 LNHNV and CDR2 YYDKDF (reference sequence). This CDR3 reads CATSRDTSNKETQYF. CDR3 DNA: TGTGCCACCAGCCGGGACACATCAAACAAAGAGACCCAGTACTTC.

The CDR3 loop reads CASSFGGNTEAFF. The CDR3 coding sequence is TGTGCCAGCAGCTTCGGAGGGAACACTGAAGCTTTCTTT. The genes are TRBV7-9 and TRBJ1-1, with D hard to call. Germline V lookup: CDR1 SEHNR, CDR2 FQNEAQ (reference sequence). The CDR3 consists of 13 residues. V lost 3 bases and J lost 1, with 6 bases in between.

The rearrangement uses TRBV7-9 and TRBJ1-2, with 8 bases lining up with TRBD1. Germline CDR1 SEHNR, CDR2 FQNEAQ (reference sequence). The trim removed 4 bases at V and 2 bases at J, leaving 9 bases unmatched. The CDR3 spans 16 residues. The CDR3: CASSSEGQGANYGYTF. DNA of the CDR3: TGTGCCAGCAGCTCCGAAGGGCAGGGGGCCAACTATGGCTACACCTTC.

The genes are TRBV6-5 and TRBJ2-2, with D perhaps matching TRBD1 or TRBD2 (6 bases each). CDR1 MNHEY and CDR2 SVGAGI come from the germline V gene. The CDR3 extends over 15 amino acids. V was shortened by 0 bases and J by 6 bases, with 11 bases between the two germline ends. CDR3 DNA: TGTGCCAGCAGTTACTCGCCGGGGGCCCCCGGGGAGCTGTTTTTT. This gives the protein CASSYSPGAPGELFF.

The genes are TRBV24-1 and TRBJ2-1, with 8 nucleotides matching TRBD2. V lost 4 bases, J lost 4 bases, and 11 bases stayed unmatched. This CDR3 is 17 amino acids long. Looked up from germline, CDR1 is KGHDR and CDR2 is SFDVKD. The CDR3: CATSDQGAGAGYNEQFF. CDR3 DNA: TGTGCCACCAGTGACCAAGGAGCGGGAGCGGGATACAATGAGCAGTTCTTC.

The CDR3 region has the DNA TGTGCCAGCAGCTTCGGGGGTCCGGATACTGAAGCTTTCTTT. It specifies CASSFGGPDTEAFF. The V gene is TRBV5-6, the J gene TRBJ1-1; a possible D gene is TRBD1 (5 bases). The CDR3 is 14 residues long. Trimming removed 2 bases from V and 5 bases from J, with 13 bases in between. CDR1 and CDR2 from the germline V gene are SGHDT and YYEEEE.

This chain links TRBV2 with TRBJ2-7, with 10 bases lining up with TRBD2. The V segment lost 6 bases and the J segment 5 bases; nucleotides outside the gene matches: 10. Germline assignment: CDR1 SNHLY and CDR2 FYNNEI. This CDR3 has 15 amino acids. CDR3 region: CASSGPLAGVDEQYV. The CDR3 DNA is TGTGCCAGCAGCGGACCTCTAGCGGGAGTCGACGAGCAGTACGTC.

This clone was detected a few times. The CDR3 sequence is CASSPIRGLFYGYTF. Written as DNA, the CDR3 is TGTGCCAGCAGCCCCATCCGAGGACTTTTCTATGGCTACACCTTC. This chain links TRBV4-2 with TRBJ1-2, with D hard to call. The ends were cut back, 4 bases at V and 4 bases at J, with 16 bases in the middle. This CDR3 is built from 15 residues. Germline V lookup: CDR1 LGHNA, CDR2 YNFKEQ.

V usage is TRBV6-5 and J usage is TRBJ1-1; 7 bases match TRBD1. CDR1 and CDR2 from the germline V gene are MNHEY and SVGAGI. The CDR3 runs 14 residues. V lost 5 bases and J lost 5; bases outside the gene matches: 8. CDR3 nucleotides: TGTGCCAGCAGTCCTACAGGGGTGGGAACTGAAGCTTTCTTT. Protein: CASSPTGVGTEAFF.